What follows is one T cell receptor (beta chain) and its context. Its antigen is still unknown. The ends were cut back, 8 bases at V and 3 bases at J, with 13 bases in the middle. This CDR3 has 12 amino acids. Germline lookup yields CDR1 GTSNPN and CDR2 SVGIG (reference sequence). This entry comes from a study of T-cell reconstitution after alpha-beta-depleted transplantation in children. Using unique molecular identifiers, the investigators prepared the TCRbeta library. One entry per CDR3 protein results from TCRdb running MiXCR on the PCR reads. In the table there are some 550,000 distinct CDR3 sequences, 23% of which are singletons. The study, taken as a whole, reports: Hyperexpanded clones declined; after one year, newly produced T cells mostly supplied diversity. Day-60 TCRbeta diversity that was high in some patients was derived from surviving recipient T cells and thymic progenitors. Two months or so post-transplant, alpha-beta T cells reportedly derived from several hundred expanded graft clones.

This clonotype was sampled from a boy under two years old who had a stem cell transplant for acute myeloid leukemia, so the T cells may come from the graft donor. This specimen was PBMCs, mostly from graft donor cells, taken 360 days after TCRalphabeta/CD19-depleted stem cell transplant. The V and J genes are TRBV30 and TRBJ2-5, with D unresolved. The CDR3 nucleotides read TGTGCCCGGCAGAGTACCGAAGAGACCCAGTACTTC. Amino acids: CARQSTEETQYF.